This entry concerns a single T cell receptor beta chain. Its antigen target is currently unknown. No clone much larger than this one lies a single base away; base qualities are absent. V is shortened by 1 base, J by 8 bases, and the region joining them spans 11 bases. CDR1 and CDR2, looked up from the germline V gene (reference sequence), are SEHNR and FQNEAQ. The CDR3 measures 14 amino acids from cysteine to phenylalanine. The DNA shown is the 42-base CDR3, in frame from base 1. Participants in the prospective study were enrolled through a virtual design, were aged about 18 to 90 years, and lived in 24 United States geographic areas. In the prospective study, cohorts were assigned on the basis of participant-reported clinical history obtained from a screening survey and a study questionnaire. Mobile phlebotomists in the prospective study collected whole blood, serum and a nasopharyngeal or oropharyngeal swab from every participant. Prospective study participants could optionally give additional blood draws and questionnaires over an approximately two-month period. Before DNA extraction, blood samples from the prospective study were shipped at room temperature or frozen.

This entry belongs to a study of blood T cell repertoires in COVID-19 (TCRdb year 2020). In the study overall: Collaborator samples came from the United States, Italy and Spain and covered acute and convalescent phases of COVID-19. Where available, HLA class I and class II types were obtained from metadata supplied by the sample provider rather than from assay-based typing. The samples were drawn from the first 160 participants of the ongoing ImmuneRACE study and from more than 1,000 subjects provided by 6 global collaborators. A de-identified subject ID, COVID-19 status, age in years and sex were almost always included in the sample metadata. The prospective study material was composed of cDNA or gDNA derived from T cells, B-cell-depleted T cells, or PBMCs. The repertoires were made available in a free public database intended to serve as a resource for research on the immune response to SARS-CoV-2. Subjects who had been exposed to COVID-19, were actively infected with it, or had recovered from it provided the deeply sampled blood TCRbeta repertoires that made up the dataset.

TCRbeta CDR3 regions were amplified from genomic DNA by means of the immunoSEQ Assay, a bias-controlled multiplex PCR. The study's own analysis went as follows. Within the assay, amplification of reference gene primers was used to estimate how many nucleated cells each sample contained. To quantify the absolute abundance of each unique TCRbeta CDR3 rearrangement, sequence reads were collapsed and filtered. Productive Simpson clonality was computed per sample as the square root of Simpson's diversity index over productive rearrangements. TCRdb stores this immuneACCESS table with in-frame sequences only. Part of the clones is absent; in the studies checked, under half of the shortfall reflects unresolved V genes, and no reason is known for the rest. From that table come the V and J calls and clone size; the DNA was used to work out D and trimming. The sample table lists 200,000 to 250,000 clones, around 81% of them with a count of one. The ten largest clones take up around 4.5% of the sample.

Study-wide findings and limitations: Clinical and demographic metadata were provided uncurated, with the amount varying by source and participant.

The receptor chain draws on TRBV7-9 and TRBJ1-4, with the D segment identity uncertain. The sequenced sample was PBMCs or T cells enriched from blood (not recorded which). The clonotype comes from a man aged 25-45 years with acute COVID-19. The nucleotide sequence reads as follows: TGTGCCAGCAGCTTAGACGGGATCCAAGAAAAACTGTTTTTT. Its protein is CASSLDGIQEKLFF.